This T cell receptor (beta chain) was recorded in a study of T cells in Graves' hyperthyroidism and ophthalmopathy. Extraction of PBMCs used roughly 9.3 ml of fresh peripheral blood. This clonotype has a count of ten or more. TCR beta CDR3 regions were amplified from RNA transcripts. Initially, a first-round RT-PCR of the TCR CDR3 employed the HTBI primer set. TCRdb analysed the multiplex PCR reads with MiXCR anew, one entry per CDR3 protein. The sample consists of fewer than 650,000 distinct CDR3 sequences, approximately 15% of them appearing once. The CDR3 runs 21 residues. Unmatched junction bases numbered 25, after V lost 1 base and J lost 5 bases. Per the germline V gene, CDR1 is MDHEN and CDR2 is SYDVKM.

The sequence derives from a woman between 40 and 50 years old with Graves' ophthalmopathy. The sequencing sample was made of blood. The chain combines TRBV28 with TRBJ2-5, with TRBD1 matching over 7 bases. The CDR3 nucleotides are TGTGCCAGCAGTTTATTTAAGATGGTCGGACAGGCCCGCGCGAGTATGGAGACCCAGTACTTC. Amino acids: CASSLFKMVGQARASMETQYF.